This is a list of T cell receptor beta chains from one sample in a study of shared clonotypes between healthy human individuals. TCRdb's copy holds only in-frame clones and misses some; the assay was immunoSEQ multiplex PCR. The data show 800,000 or so clones, about 97% seen once. Material: naive CD8+ T cells sorted from blood. Receptor source: a man younger than 40 in good health. Both conserved end residues are part of each CDR3. Each record gives: CDR3 length, J gene, clone size, D gene, V gene, CDR3 DNA, CDR3 protein. The D gene is left open where the match is weak. Clone size, where shown, is once, few, many, or a class for clones that have expanded.

cdr3_length: 15
j_call: TRBJ2-1
clone_size: once
d_call: .
v_call: TRBV27
cdr3_nt: TGTGCCAGCAGTTTGGTTAGCGGCTCCTACAATGAGCAGTTCTTC
cdr3_aa: CASSLVSGSYNEQFF

cdr3_length: 14
j_call: TRBJ2-7
clone_size: .
d_call: .
v_call: TRBV28
cdr3_nt: TGTGCCAGCACTCCAGGGGTTTACCTCTACGAGCAGTACTTC
cdr3_aa: CASTPGVYLYEQYF

cdr3_length: 11
j_call: TRBJ2-7
clone_size: .
d_call: TRBD1
v_call: TRBV10-2
cdr3_nt: TGCGCCAGCAGTACAGGGGCTGAGCAGTACTTC
cdr3_aa: CASSTGAEQYF

cdr3_length: 15
j_call: TRBJ2-7
clone_size: .
d_call: .
v_call: TRBV10-1
cdr3_nt: TGCGCCAGCAGTGAGGAACGGGACGGACCCTACGAGCAGTACTTC
cdr3_aa: CASSEERDGPYEQYF

cdr3_length: 15
j_call: TRBJ2-1
clone_size: .
d_call: .
v_call: TRBV14
cdr3_nt: TGTGCCAGCAGCTTAAGATCTAGCCTTTACAATGAGCAGTTCTTC
cdr3_aa: CASSLRSSLYNEQFF

cdr3_length: 15
j_call: TRBJ2-3
clone_size: .
d_call: .
v_call: TRBV9
cdr3_nt: TGTGCCAGCACCCCAGAAGGGGCGGGTGGGGATACGCAGTATTTT
cdr3_aa: CASTPEGAGGDTQYF

cdr3_length: 15
j_call: TRBJ1-5
clone_size: .
d_call: .
v_call: TRBV7-5
cdr3_nt: TGTGTCAGAAACAGGGGACAGGGTAGCAATCAGCCCCAGCATTTT
cdr3_aa: CVRNRGQGSNQPQHF

cdr3_length: 13
j_call: TRBJ2-7
clone_size: .
d_call: .
v_call: TRBV2
cdr3_nt: TGTGCCAGCAGTGAGTTCAGTCCCTACGAGCAGTACTTC
cdr3_aa: CASSEFSPYEQYF

cdr3_length: 13
j_call: TRBJ2-1
clone_size: .
d_call: TRBD1
v_call: TRBV28
cdr3_nt: TGTGCCAGCAGTTTAGGGGACAGCAATGAGCAGTTCTTC
cdr3_aa: CASSLGDSNEQFF

cdr3_length: 13
j_call: TRBJ1-4
clone_size: .
d_call: .
v_call: TRBV5-6
cdr3_nt: TGTGCCAGCAGCTTTTTAAGTAATGAAAAACTGTTTTTT
cdr3_aa: CASSFLSNEKLFF

cdr3_length: 17
j_call: TRBJ1-1
clone_size: .
d_call: .
v_call: TRBV27
cdr3_nt: TGTGCCAGCAGTTTACTCGGCGGCGCAAACATGAACACTGAAGCTTTCTTT
cdr3_aa: CASSLLGGANMNTEAFF

cdr3_length: 14
j_call: TRBJ2-7
clone_size: .
d_call: .
v_call: TRBV6-1
cdr3_nt: TGTGCCAGCAGTGAACTTCGAGACACCTACGAGCAGTACTTC
cdr3_aa: CASSELRDTYEQYF

cdr3_length: 15
j_call: TRBJ1-5
clone_size: few
d_call: .
v_call: TRBV18
cdr3_nt: TGTGCCAGCTCCGAAGGGGAAATCGGCAATCAGCCCCAGCATTTT
cdr3_aa: CASSEGEIGNQPQHF

cdr3_length: 18
j_call: TRBJ2-7
clone_size: .
d_call: TRBD2
v_call: TRBV7-2
cdr3_nt: TGTGCCAGCAGCCCAGAAGGACTAGCGGGAGGGGTTCGGTACGAGCAGTACTTC
cdr3_aa: CASSPEGLAGGVRYEQYF

cdr3_length: 17
j_call: TRBJ2-2
clone_size: few
d_call: .
v_call: TRBV7-2
cdr3_nt: TGTGCCAGCAGCTTAGGTCTCAGTCCATCCAGAACCGGGGAGCTGTTTTTT
cdr3_aa: CASSLGLSPSRTGELFF

cdr3_length: 14
j_call: TRBJ2-7
clone_size: .
d_call: TRBD1
v_call: TRBV6-1
cdr3_nt: TGTGCCAGCACATTACGACAGGGGGTCCACGAGCAGTACTTC
cdr3_aa: CASTLRQGVHEQYF

cdr3_length: 13
j_call: TRBJ1-1
clone_size: .
d_call: TRBD1
v_call: TRBV9
cdr3_nt: TGTGCCAGTGGGACAGGGGTATTCGCTGAAGCTTTCTTT
cdr3_aa: CASGTGVFAEAFF

cdr3_length: 10
j_call: TRBJ1-2
clone_size: .
d_call: .
v_call: TRBV10-1
cdr3_nt: TGCGCCAGCAATTTGTATGGCTACACCTTC
cdr3_aa: CASNLYGYTF

cdr3_length: 14
j_call: TRBJ2-7
clone_size: .
d_call: TRBD2
v_call: TRBV10-2
cdr3_nt: TGCGCCAGCAGTTTGGGACTAGCGGTCTACGAGCAGTACTTC
cdr3_aa: CASSLGLAVYEQYF

cdr3_length: 17
j_call: TRBJ2-1
clone_size: .
d_call: TRBD1
v_call: TRBV9
cdr3_nt: TGTGCCAGCAGCGTAGCGACAGGGGGCCTAACCTACAATGAGCAGTTCTTC
cdr3_aa: CASSVATGGLTYNEQFF

cdr3_length: 12
j_call: TRBJ2-1
clone_size: .
d_call: .
v_call: TRBV4-1
cdr3_nt: TGCGCCAGCAGCCAAGGGCGGAATGAGCAGTTCTTC
cdr3_aa: CASSQGRNEQFF

cdr3_length: 18
j_call: TRBJ1-5
clone_size: .
d_call: TRBD1
v_call: TRBV7-2
cdr3_nt: TGTGCCAGCAGCTTAGGGGGGTTGGGACAGGGGACCAATCAGCCCCAGCATTTT
cdr3_aa: CASSLGGLGQGTNQPQHF

cdr3_length: 15
j_call: TRBJ2-7
clone_size: few
d_call: .
v_call: TRBV4-1
cdr3_nt: TGCGCCAGCAGCCAATATCAGGCTAGCTCCTACGAGCAGTACTTC
cdr3_aa: CASSQYQASSYEQYF

cdr3_length: 14
j_call: TRBJ1-1
clone_size: .
d_call: .
v_call: TRBV6-5
cdr3_nt: TGTGCCAGCAGTTTCGGGACTGGGAACACTGAAGCTTTCTTT
cdr3_aa: CASSFGTGNTEAFF